The present entry profiles one TCR beta chain with its context. The data were taken from a study of shared clonotypes between healthy human individuals. Sequenced by immunoSEQ multiplex PCR; TCRdb stores in-frame clones only, minus some. The data contain about 2.3 million clones, about 92% of them singletons. The sample comprised naive CD4+ T cells from PBMCs. Sample subset: CD45RA+ positively selected. The receptor comes from a man aged 18 to 29 in good health. Some clones in this sample may be carry-over from other donors' samples.

Here the CDR3 DNA reads TGCGCCAGCTGGAGGGGGGGAAACCAGCCCCAGCATTTT. It codes for CASWRGGNQPQHF. This sequence joins TRBV10-2 and TRBJ1-5; the D gene is possibly TRBD1 (6 bases). The CDR3 covers 13 residues. The V gene lost 8 bases and the J gene lost 7 bases, with 15 bases spanning the gap. Germline V lookup: CDR1 WSHSY, CDR2 SAAADI.